The clone carrying this T cell receptor beta chain has just a few counts. Its antigen remains unidentified. This sample was taken from a study of vaccination and CD4 T cells after COVID-19. As for the study in general: Convalescent persons amounted to six males plus four females, two of whom were Hispanic.

This CDR3 spans 12 amino acids. Germline V CDR1 and CDR2: ENHRY, SYGVKD. Trimming took 6 bases from V and 8 from J; bases not matched to a gene: 6. Treatment of the sample: roughly 10-day PBMC culture with coronavirus spike peptide pools or control peptides (ViraFEST assay). Sequencing of cultured CD4+ T cell DNA used the Oncomine TCR Beta short-read assay. The genomic DNA was obtained from cultured CD4+ T cells by extraction with the QIAamp micro DNA kit. TCRdb re-called the PCR reads through MiXCR, storing one row per CDR3 protein. Among about 28,000 distinct CDR3 sequences listed, roughly 57% were seen once.

J is TRBJ1-2 and V is TRBV10-3; 7 bases are shared with TRBD1. The clonotype originates from a human donor who received a COVID-19 vaccine. The input for sequencing was CD4+ T cells from blood, cultured in vitro, taken after SARS-CoV-2 vaccination. The CDR3 nucleotides are TGTGCCATCAGCCCTGCGACAGGGGGCTACACCTTC. Its translation is CAISPATGGYTF.